This TCR beta chain was sequenced for a study of T cells in Graves' hyperthyroidism and ophthalmopathy. Points from the study as a whole: The majority of expanded thyroid clonotypes above 0.001 also appeared in blood.

Together with thyroid ultrasound, orbital computed tomography, serum thyroxine and TRAb, clinical symptoms were used for diagnoses. Fresh 10 ml peripheral blood yielded PBMCs. The CDR3 regions of TCR beta were amplified from RNA transcripts. TCR CDR3 regions were first amplified by RT-PCR with HTBI primers. TCRdb processed the multiplex PCR reads anew with MiXCR; each CDR3 protein has one entry. The sample contains roughly 580,000 distinct CDR3 sequences, approximately 13% of which appear only once. V was cut by 4 bases and J by 0 bases, with 10 bases left in between. The length of the CDR3 is 15 residues. Germline V gene lookup returns CDR1 SNHLY and CDR2 FYNNEI. In its sample, this clonotype was seen many times. Its antigen is unknown.

The source is a woman aged 25 to 39 with Graves' hyperthyroidism that later progressed to Graves' ophthalmopathy. The V and J genes are TRBV2 and TRBJ2-1; perhaps TRBD2 as D (5 bases). The source material was blood. The CDR3 reads CASSVDRGSYNEQFF. The CDR3 DNA reads as TGTGCCAGCAGTGTTGACCGGGGCTCCTACAATGAGCAGTTCTTC.